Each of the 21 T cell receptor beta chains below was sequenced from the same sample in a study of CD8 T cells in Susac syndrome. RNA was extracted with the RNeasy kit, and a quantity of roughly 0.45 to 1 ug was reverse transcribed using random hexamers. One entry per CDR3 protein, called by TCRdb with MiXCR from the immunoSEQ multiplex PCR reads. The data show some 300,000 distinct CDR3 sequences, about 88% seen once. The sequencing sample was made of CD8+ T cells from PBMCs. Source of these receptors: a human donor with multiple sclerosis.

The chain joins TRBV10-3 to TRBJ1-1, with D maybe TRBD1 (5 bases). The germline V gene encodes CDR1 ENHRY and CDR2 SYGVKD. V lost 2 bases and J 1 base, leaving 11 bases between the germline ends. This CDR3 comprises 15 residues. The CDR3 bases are TGTGCCATCAGTGAGGAGGGGTTACCGAACACTGAAGCTTTCTTT. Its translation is CAISEEGLPNTEAFF.

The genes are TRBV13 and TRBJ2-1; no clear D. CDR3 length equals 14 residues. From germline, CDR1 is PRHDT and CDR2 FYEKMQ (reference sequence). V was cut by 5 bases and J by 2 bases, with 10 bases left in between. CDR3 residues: CASSPQVAYNEQFF. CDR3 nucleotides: TGTGCCAGCAGCCCCCAGGTGGCCTACAATGAGCAGTTCTTC.

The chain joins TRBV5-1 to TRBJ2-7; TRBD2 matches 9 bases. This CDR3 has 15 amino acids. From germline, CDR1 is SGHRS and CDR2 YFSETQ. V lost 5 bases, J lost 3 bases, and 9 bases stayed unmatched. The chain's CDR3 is CASSLSSGKDYEQYF. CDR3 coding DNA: TGCGCCAGCAGTTTATCTAGCGGGAAGGACTACGAGCAGTACTTC.

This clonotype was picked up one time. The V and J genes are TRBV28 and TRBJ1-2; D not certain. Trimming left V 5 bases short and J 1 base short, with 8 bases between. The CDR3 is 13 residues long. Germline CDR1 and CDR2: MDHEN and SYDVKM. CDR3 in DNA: TGTGCCAGCAGTCCTCAGATTAACTATGGCTACACCTTC. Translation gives CASSPQINYGYTF.

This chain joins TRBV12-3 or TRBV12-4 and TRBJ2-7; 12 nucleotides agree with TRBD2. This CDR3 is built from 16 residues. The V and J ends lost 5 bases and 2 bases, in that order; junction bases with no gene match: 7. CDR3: CASSVLAGGPAYEQYF. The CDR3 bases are TGTGCCAGCAGTGTCCTAGCGGGAGGGCCGGCCTACGAGCAGTACTTC.

CDR3 amino acids: CASSRRTELSGANVLTF. CDR3 bases: TGCGCCAGCAGCCGAAGGACGGAACTTTCTGGGGCCAACGTCCTGACTTTC. The J gene is TRBJ2-6, the V gene TRBV4-1; no clear D. CDR1 and CDR2 from the germline V gene are MGHRA and YSYEKL. The CDR3 has 17 amino acids. Trimming pared 4 bases from V and 1 base from J, leaving 14 bases between.

CDR3 loop: CASSIGGGPSSYNEQFF. The CDR3 DNA reads as TGTGCCAGCAGTATAGGTGGGGGCCCTTCCTCCTACAATGAGCAGTTCTTC. The genes are TRBV27 and TRBJ2-1; TRBD1 is a possible D gene (6 bases). The CDR3 length is 17 residues. The V and J ends lost 5 bases and 0 bases respectively, with 17 bases between them. The V gene's germline CDR1 is MNHEY and CDR2 SMNVEV (reference sequence).

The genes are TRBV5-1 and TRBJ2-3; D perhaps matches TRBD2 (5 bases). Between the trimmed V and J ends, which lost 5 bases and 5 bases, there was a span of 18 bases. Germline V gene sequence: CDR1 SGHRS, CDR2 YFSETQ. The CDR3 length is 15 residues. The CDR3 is CASRTHREEKDTQYF. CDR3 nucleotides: TGCGCCAGCAGGACCCACCGGGAAGAAAAAGATACGCAGTATTTT.

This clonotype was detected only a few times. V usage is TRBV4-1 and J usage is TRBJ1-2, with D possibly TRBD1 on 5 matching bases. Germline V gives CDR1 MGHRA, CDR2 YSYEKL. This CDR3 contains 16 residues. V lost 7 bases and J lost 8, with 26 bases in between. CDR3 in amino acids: CASTIGPGPRGLGYTF. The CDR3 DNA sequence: TGCGCCAGCACTATTGGACCGGGACCTCGAGGACTCGGCTACACCTTC.

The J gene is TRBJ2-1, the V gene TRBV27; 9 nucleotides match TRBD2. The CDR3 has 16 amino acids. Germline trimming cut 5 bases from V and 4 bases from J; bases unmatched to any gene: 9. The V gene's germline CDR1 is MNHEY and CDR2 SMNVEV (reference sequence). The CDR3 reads CASSPNSGSVYNEQFF. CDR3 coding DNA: TGTGCCAGCAGTCCCAATAGCGGGAGCGTTTACAATGAGCAGTTCTTC.

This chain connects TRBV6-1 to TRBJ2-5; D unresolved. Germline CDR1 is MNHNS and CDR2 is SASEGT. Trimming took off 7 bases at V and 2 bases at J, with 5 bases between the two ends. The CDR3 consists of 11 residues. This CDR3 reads CASKQQETQYF. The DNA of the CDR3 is TGTGCCAGCAAGCAACAAGAGACCCAGTACTTC.

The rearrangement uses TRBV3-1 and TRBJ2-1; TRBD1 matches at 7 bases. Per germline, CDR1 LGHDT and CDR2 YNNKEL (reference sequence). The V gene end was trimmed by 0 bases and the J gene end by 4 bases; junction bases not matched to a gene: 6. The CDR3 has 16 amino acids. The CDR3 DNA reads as TGTGCCAGCAGCCAAGATCTGGGACAGATATACAATGAGCAGTTCTTC. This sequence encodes CASSQDLGQIYNEQFF.

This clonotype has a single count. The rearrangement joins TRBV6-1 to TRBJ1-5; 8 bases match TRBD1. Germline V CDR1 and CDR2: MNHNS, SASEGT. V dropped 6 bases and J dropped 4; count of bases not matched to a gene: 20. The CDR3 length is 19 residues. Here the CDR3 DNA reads TGTGCCAGCAGCTCGGACAGGGCCGTTCCGCCCCACAATAATCAGCCCCAGCATTTT. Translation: CASSSDRAVPPHNNQPQHF.

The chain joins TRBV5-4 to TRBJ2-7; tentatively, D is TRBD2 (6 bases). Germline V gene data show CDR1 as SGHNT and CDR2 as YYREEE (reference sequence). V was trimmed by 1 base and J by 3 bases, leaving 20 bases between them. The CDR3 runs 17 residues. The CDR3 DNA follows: TGTGCCAGCAGCTTGAGTTTGGGGTGGAGGGCGCACTACGAGCAGTACTTC. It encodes CASSLSLGWRAHYEQYF.

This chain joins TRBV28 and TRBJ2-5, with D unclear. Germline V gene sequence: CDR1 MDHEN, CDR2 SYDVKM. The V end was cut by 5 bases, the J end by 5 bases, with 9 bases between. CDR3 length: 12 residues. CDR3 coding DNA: TGTGCCAGCAGTCTCACCTGGGAGACCCAGTACTTC. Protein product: CASSLTWETQYF.

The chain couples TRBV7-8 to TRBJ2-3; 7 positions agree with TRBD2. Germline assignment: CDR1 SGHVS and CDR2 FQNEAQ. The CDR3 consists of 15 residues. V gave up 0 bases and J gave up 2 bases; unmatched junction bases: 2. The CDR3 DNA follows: TGTGCCAGCAGCTTAGCGGGAGGGATCACAGATACGCAGTATTTT. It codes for CASSLAGGITDTQYF.

The CDR3 nucleotides are TGTGCCAGCAGTTACGTACAGGGGCCGGGGGAGACCCAGTACTTC. Translation gives CASSYVQGPGETQYF. The chain has TRBV6-5 and TRBJ2-5; 7 bases line up with TRBD1. J was trimmed by 5 bases and V by 2 bases; bases with no gene match: 8. This CDR3 region has 15 residues. Germline CDR1 reads MNHEY; CDR2 reads SVGAGI.

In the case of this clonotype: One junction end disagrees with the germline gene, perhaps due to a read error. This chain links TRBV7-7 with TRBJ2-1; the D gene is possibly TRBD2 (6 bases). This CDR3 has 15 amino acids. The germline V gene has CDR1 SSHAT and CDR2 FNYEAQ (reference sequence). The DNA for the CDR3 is TGTGCTAGCAGCTTCCGGGGCGGAGGGTTCGATGAGCAGTTCTTC. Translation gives CASSFRGGGFDEQFF.

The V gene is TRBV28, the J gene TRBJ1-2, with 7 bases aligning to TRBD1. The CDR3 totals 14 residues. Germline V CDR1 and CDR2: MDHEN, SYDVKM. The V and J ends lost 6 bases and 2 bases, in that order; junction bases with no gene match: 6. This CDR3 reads CASRRTGDNYGYTF. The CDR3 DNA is TGTGCCAGCAGGCGGACAGGTGACAACTATGGCTACACCTTC.

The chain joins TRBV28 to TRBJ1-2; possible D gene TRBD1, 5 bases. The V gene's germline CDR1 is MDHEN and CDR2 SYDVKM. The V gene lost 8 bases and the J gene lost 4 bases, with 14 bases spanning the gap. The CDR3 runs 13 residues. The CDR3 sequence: CASSPVDSYGYTF. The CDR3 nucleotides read TGTGCCAGCTCCCCCGTAGACAGCTATGGCTACACCTTC.

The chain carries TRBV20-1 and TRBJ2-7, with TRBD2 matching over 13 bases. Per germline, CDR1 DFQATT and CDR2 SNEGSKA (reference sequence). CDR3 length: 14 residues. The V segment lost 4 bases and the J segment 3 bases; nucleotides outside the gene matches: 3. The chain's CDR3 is CSAIRTSGSYEQYF. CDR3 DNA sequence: TGCAGTGCTATTAGGACTAGCGGGAGCTACGAGCAGTACTTC.